This note documents a single TCR beta chain sequence. The CDR3 runs to 17 residues. Trimming took 6 bases from V and 8 from J; bases not matched to a gene: 19. Looked up from germline, CDR1 is SNHLY and CDR2 is FYNNEI. The sample comes from a study of immune evolution from preneoplasia to lung adenocarcinoma. Repertoires were generated with immunoSEQ multiplex PCR, while TCRdb's copy carries only in-frame clones and drops some. Here the sample spans several thousand clones, roughly 75% being singletons. Material: FFPE normal lung tissue adjacent to the tumor. The chain recombines TRBV2 with TRBJ1-2, with 9 bases that match TRBD1. The TCR was taken from a person aged 50-75 years with lung adenocarcinoma. Here the CDR3 reads CASRSPGQGPGGAGYTF. The DNA of the CDR3 is TGTGCCAGCAGATCTCCGGGACAGGGACCGGGAGGGGCCGGCTACACCTTC.